Each of the 20 T cell receptor beta chains below was sequenced from the same sample in a study of Ad26.COV2.S vaccination and SARS-CoV-2 variants. Libraries were prepared by immunoSEQ multiplex PCR; TCRdb keeps only in-frame clonotypes and omits some of them. Of approximately 350,000 clones in the sample, 80% to 90% were seen once. Treatment given: 15 to 20 received Ad26.COV2.S at low or high dose, single or two shots; about 5 received placebo; per-sample allocation not given. Sample collection was performed on day 63 after the first vaccine or placebo injection. Sequencing used peripheral blood, obtained in a trial of Ad26.COV2.S vaccine versus placebo. The receptors shown here come from a person aged 18-65 years who received the Ad26.COV2.S COVID-19 vaccine or a placebo.

The genes are TRBV5-4 and TRBJ1-3; 7 positions match TRBD1. V dropped 4 bases and J dropped 2; count of bases not matched to a gene: 3. Germline V CDR1 and CDR2: SGHNT, YYREEE (reference sequence). The CDR3 is 14 amino acids. CDR3 DNA sequence: TGTGCCAGCAGCCCAGGGACAGCTGGAAACACCATATATTTT. Translation: CASSPGTAGNTIYF.

The J gene is TRBJ2-2, the V gene TRBV10-3; 11 bases line up with TRBD2. V gave up 3 bases and J gave up 7 bases; unmatched junction bases: 4. Per germline, CDR1 ENHRY and CDR2 SYGVKD. The CDR3 runs to 15 residues. In DNA form, the CDR3 reads TGTGCCATCAGTGAAGGGACTAGCGGTAGCGGGGAGCTGTTTTTT. Amino acids: CAISEGTSGSGELFF.

This rearrangement joins TRBV3-1 (or the pseudogene TRBV3-2) to TRBJ1-1; tentative D call: TRBD1 (5 bases). The CDR3 runs to 15 residues. CDR1 and CDR2 (germline): LGHDT, YNNKEL (reference sequence). Deletions cut 0 bases from V and 2 bases from J, with 10 bases between. The CDR3 loop reads CASSQDGTANTEAFF. The DNA for the CDR3 is TGTGCCAGCAGCCAAGACGGGACGGCAAACACTGAAGCTTTCTTT.

This clone was found once. The V gene is TRBV29-1, the J gene TRBJ1-1, with 7 bases that match TRBD1. CDR3 length equals 14 residues. V shed 4 bases and J 1 base; nucleotides not matched to a gene: 6. Germline V gene data show CDR1 as SQVTM and CDR2 as ANQGSEA. CDR3 in amino acids: CSVVGDSWNTEAFF. In DNA form, the CDR3 reads TGCAGCGTTGTTGGGGACAGTTGGAACACTGAAGCTTTCTTT. Combining the CDR3 with reference TRBV29-1 and TRBJ1-1 gives the whole variable domain SAVISQKPSRDICQRGTSLTIQCQVDSQVTMMFWYRQQPGQSLTLIATANQGSEATYESGFVIDKFPISRPNLTFSTLTVSNMSPEDSSIYLCSVVGDSWNTEAFFGQGTRLTVV.

The rearrangement uses TRBV3-1 (or the pseudogene TRBV3-2) and TRBJ1-1, with 8 positions matching TRBD1. There are 12 residues in the CDR3. Losses at the gene ends were 6 bases for V and 10 bases for J; bases not matched to a gene: 7. Germline V lookup: CDR1 LGHDT, CDR2 YNNKEL (reference sequence). The CDR3 protein is CASRPGTGGAFF. CDR3 sequence (DNA): TGTGCCAGCAGACCTGGGACAGGTGGAGCTTTCTTT.

The genes are TRBV7-6 and TRBJ2-2; 8 bases map to TRBD1. Germline CDR1 reads SGHVS; CDR2 reads FNYEAQ. With V trimmed by 5 bases and J by 1 base, 6 bases remained unmatched. The CDR3 spans 16 residues. The CDR3 sequence is CASSPIGTGNTGELFF. CDR3 DNA sequence: TGTGCCAGCAGCCCGATCGGGACAGGGAACACCGGGGAGCTGTTTTTT.

The rearrangement uses TRBV19 and TRBJ2-7, with D unresolved. The V end lost 4 bases, the J end lost 6 bases, and 13 bases lay between the germline ends. The CDR3 is 13 amino acids. Germline V lookup: CDR1 LNHDA, CDR2 SQIVND (reference sequence). CDR3 nucleotides: TGTGCCAGTAGTACCCCCCCATGGGGCGAGCAGTACTTC. Protein: CASSTPPWGEQYF.

The chain links TRBV4-1 to TRBJ1-4; D may be TRBD1 (5 bases). CDR1 MGHRA and CDR2 YSYEKL come from the germline V gene. V was cut by 4 bases and J by 6 bases, with 24 bases left in between. This CDR3 has 18 amino acids. CDR3 coding DNA: TGCGCCAGCAGCCCGATACTTCGACGGGATCAGGGTTATGAAAAACTGTTTTTT. Encoded protein: CASSPILRRDQGYEKLFF.

The chain joins TRBV6-5 to TRBJ2-7; TRBD1 or TRBD2 may be the D gene (6 bases each). The germline gives CDR1 MNHEY, CDR2 SVGAGI. This CDR3 region has 14 residues. V was trimmed by 6 bases and J by 2 bases, leaving 14 bases between them. The CDR3 spells CASRDWGAPYEQYF. The CDR3 region has the DNA TGTGCCAGCAGGGACTGGGGGGCCCCCTACGAGCAGTACTTC.

Concerning this clone itself: This sample includes further DNA sequences coding for the same CDR3. The gene calls are TRBV19 and TRBJ2-7, with TRBD1 matching 10 bases. The CDR3 has 14 residues. Trimming took 5 bases from V and 2 from J; bases not matched to a gene: 3. Germline loops: CDR1 LNHDA, CDR2 SQIVND (reference sequence). The DNA of the CDR3 is TGTGCCAGTAGTCCGGGACAGGGGCCCTACGAGCAGTACTTC. This translates into CASSPGQGPYEQYF.

V gene TRBV5-6 combines with J gene TRBJ1-4, with D unresolved. V lost 0 bases, J lost 3 bases, and 12 bases lay in between. In germline, CDR1 is SGHDT, CDR2 YYEEEE. The CDR3 totals 16 residues. As DNA, the CDR3 is TGTGCCAGCAGCTTGGTTGGTAACAGCCCTAATGAAAAACTGTTTTTT. Its protein product is CASSLVGNSPNEKLFF.

The chain employs TRBV2 and TRBJ1-5; possibly TRBD1 for D (5 bases). Germline-derived CDR1 and CDR2 are SNHLY and FYNNEI. The ends were cut back, 3 bases at V and 1 base at J, with 10 bases in the middle. The CDR3 has 15 residues. In nucleotides, the CDR3 is TGTGCCAGCAGTGAGGGCAGGGCGAGCAATCAGCCCCAGCATTTT. As protein: CASSEGRASNQPQHF.

This chain joins TRBV5-1 and TRBJ2-7; 8 nucleotides align to TRBD1. With 7 bases clipped from V and 3 bases from J, the junction kept 0 bases outside the gene matches. Germline-derived CDR1 and CDR2 are SGHRS and YFSETQ. This CDR3 is built from 11 residues. CDR3 residues: CASGTGYEQYF. In nucleotides, the CDR3 is TGCGCCAGCGGGACAGGCTACGAGCAGTACTTC. Full variable domain (remainder filled in from reference TRBV5-1 and TRBJ2-7): KAGVTQTPRYLIKTRGQQVTLSCSPISGHRSVSWYQQTPGQGLQFLFEYFSETQRNKGNFPGRFSGRQFSNSRSEMNVSTLELGDSALYLCASGTGYEQYFGPGTRLTVT.

The V call is TRBV4-1, the J call TRBJ1-3; possibly TRBD1 for D (6 bases). Germline values: CDR1 MGHRA, CDR2 YSYEKL. There are 16 residues in the CDR3. With 4 bases removed from V and 6 bases from J, the gap between germline ends came to 19 bases. CDR3 nucleotide sequence: TGCGCCAGCAGCCGGCCCAAGACAGGAGAGGTAAACACCATATATTTT. The encoded protein is CASSRPKTGEVNTIYF.

This chain links TRBV6-1 with TRBJ1-6; D is possibly TRBD1 (6 bases). V dropped 2 bases and J dropped 13 bases, with 12 bases sitting between them. Germline loops: CDR1 MNHNS, CDR2 SASEGT. The CDR3 extends over 13 amino acids. The CDR3 protein is CASSETGRLPLHF. For the CDR3, the DNA is TGTGCCAGCAGTGAAACAGGGAGGCTTCCCCTCCACTTT.

The V call is TRBV6-2 or TRBV6-3, the J call TRBJ1-2; 10 bases are a match to TRBD1. CDR1 is MNHEY, CDR2 SVGEGT, per germline. This CDR3 is built from 13 residues. V was clipped by 6 bases and J by 7 bases; unmatched bases: 5. This CDR3 reads CASSLGQGSGYTF. The CDR3 DNA sequence: TGTGCCAGCAGCTTGGGACAGGGGTCTGGCTACACCTTC.

J is TRBJ2-1 and V is TRBV19; 9 bases align to TRBD2. The CDR3 runs 15 residues. The germline CDR1 and CDR2 sequences are LNHDA and SQIVND (reference sequence). The junction had 8 bases not matched to a gene; V was cut back by 7 bases and J by 4 bases. The CDR3 bases are TGTGCCAGTACCCCAAAGCGGGGGGAATACAATGAGCAGTTCTTC. This sequence encodes CASTPKRGEYNEQFF.

Regarding this clone: This specimen includes other DNA sequences encoding the same CDR3. The J gene is TRBJ2-7, the V gene TRBV2; D unresolved. Germline V gene lookup returns CDR1 SNHLY and CDR2 FYNNEI. Trimming cost V 4 bases and J 0 bases, with 4 bases left between them. There are 12 residues in the CDR3. Here the CDR3 DNA reads TGTGCCAGCAGTGGGGACTCCTACGAGCAGTACTTC. Residues: CASSGDSYEQYF.

This chain joins TRBV29-1 and TRBJ2-3, with TRBD1 identical over 8 bases. Per the germline V gene, CDR1 is SQVTM and CDR2 is ANQGSEA. With V trimmed by 7 bases and J by 4 bases, 10 bases remained unmatched. This CDR3 has 14 amino acids. In nucleotides, the CDR3 is TGCAGCGCCGAGACAGGGGTCCCCCCAGATACGCAGTATTTT. It specifies CSAETGVPPDTQYF.

V usage is TRBV5-1 and J usage is TRBJ2-7; 7 nucleotides align to TRBD1. Looked up from germline, CDR1 is SGHRS and CDR2 is YFSETQ. V lost 4 bases, J lost 3 bases, and 16 bases stayed unmatched. The CDR3 is 17 residues long. For the CDR3, the DNA is TGCGCCAGCAGCGAGGGACAGCCACTAAGATCCCACTACGAGCAGTACTTC. Translated, it gives CASSEGQPLRSHYEQYF.